The sequence of this TCR beta chain was determined in a study of blood T cell repertoires in COVID-19. About the research overall: T cells, B-cell-depleted T cells, or PBMCs supplied cDNA or gDNA.

The CDR3 loop spans 15 amino acids. The V and J ends lost 2 bases and 5 bases respectively, with 15 bases between them. Germline CDR1 is KGHSH and CDR2 is LQKENI. Sequencing was performed with immunoSEQ multiplex PCR; in TCRdb, only in-frame clones are kept and a portion is missing. The sample lists some 110,000 clones, 60% to 85% occurring once. This clonotype originated in a man in his 70s with acute or convalescent COVID-19. The sequencing sample was made of peripheral blood. The chain joins TRBV18 to TRBJ1-1; tentative D call: TRBD1 (6 bases). CDR3: CASSPDYRAGTEAFF. DNA for the CDR3: TGTGCCAGCTCACCAGATTACAGGGCGGGTACTGAAGCTTTCTTT.